One sample yielded the 23 T cell receptor beta chains listed below, sequenced in a study of blood T cells in healthy people across ages. PCR was performed a second time for about 7 to 12 cycles using a sample-barcoded 5' primer and a J-beta primer mix. A single record per CDR3 protein comes from TCRdb applying MiXCR to the 5' RACE reads. The repertoire holds 550,000 to 700,000 distinct CDR3 sequences, with 25% to 30% as singletons. Sequences were obtained from blood. The receptors originated from a woman between 70 and 85 years old in good health.

There are a few counts of this clonotype. CDR3 residues: CAIRPTGLFYEQYF. In DNA form, the CDR3 reads TGTGCCATTCGGCCCACGGGATTATTCTACGAGCAGTACTTC. The rearrangement joins TRBV10-3 to TRBJ2-7; weak D call: TRBD2 (5 bases). This CDR3 has 14 residues. Germline values: CDR1 ENHRY, CDR2 SYGVKD. Trimming took off 9 bases at V and 3 bases at J, with 18 bases between the two ends.

The V and J genes are TRBV20-1 and TRBJ2-5, with 9 bases fitting TRBD2. Matching the DNA end better, TRBJ2-7 makes the J call doubtful. This CDR3 region has 14 residues. The germline gives CDR1 DFQATT, CDR2 SNEGSKA (reference sequence). CDR3: CSALTSGDIYEQYF. CDR3 DNA sequence: TGCAGTGCTTTGACTAGCGGTGACATCTACGAGCAGTACTTC.

This sequence joins TRBV6-2 or TRBV6-3 and TRBJ1-6; TRBD1 might be the D (5 bases). Trimming took off 6 bases at V and 1 base at J, with 16 bases between the two ends. The CDR3 spans 17 residues. Germline CDR1 MNHEY, CDR2 SVGEGT. CDR3 sequence: CASRSRTSGSYNSPLHF. The CDR3 region has the DNA TGTGCCAGCAGGAGCCGGACATCCGGATCCTATAATTCACCCCTCCACTTT.

The chain links TRBV12-3 or TRBV12-4 to TRBJ1-2; D not resolved. The CDR3 loop spans 14 amino acids. V was clipped by 1 base and J by 3 bases, with 9 bases between them. CDR3 DNA sequence: TGTGCCAGCAGTTTAGGGAAGGGTTACTATGGCTACACCTTC. Encoded protein: CASSLGKGYYGYTF.

J is TRBJ2-2 and V is TRBV19; 8 bases fit TRBD1. After removal of 3 bases from V and 5 bases from J, the junction contained 8 bases not matched to a gene. The CDR3 spans 16 residues. In germline, CDR1 is LNHDA, CDR2 SQIVND (reference sequence). This chain's CDR3 is CASSMRQGSRTGELFF. CDR3 DNA sequence: TGTGCCAGTAGTATGAGACAGGGGTCGAGAACCGGGGAGCTGTTTTTT. Using reference TRBV19 and TRBJ2-2 for the parts outside the CDR3, the full variable domain is DGGITQSPKYLFRKEGQNVTLSCEQNLNHDAMYWYRQDPGQGLRLIYYSQIVNDFQKGDIAEGYSVSREKKESFPLTVTSAQKNPTAFYLCASSMRQGSRTGELFFGEGSRLTVL.

The chain employs TRBV29-1 and TRBJ2-5; the match to TRBD2 covers 10 bases. The CDR3 loop spans 15 amino acids. Germline loops: CDR1 SQVTM, CDR2 ANQGSEA. The trim removed 2 bases at V and 2 bases at J, leaving 5 bases unmatched. The CDR3 DNA sequence: TGCAGCGTTGAAATGCTAGCGGGGGTTCAAGAGACCCAGTACTTC. Its protein is CSVEMLAGVQETQYF.

This clonotype was detected only a few times. The chain couples TRBV6-6 to TRBJ2-3; D gene unclear. This CDR3 region has 12 residues. V was cut by 5 bases and J by 5 bases, with 8 bases left in between. Germline V gives CDR1 MNHNY, CDR2 SVGAGI (reference sequence). CDR3 sequence reads: CASSLSRDTQYF. CDR3 nucleotides: TGTGCCAGCAGTCTTTCGAGAGATACGCAGTATTTT.

This sequence joins TRBV7-3 and TRBJ2-1, with 9 bases aligning to TRBD2. The ends lost 4 bases at V and 15 bases at J; junction bases unmatched: 10. The CDR3 covers 13 residues. The germline V gene encodes CDR1 SGHTA and CDR2 FQGTGA. The CDR3 DNA follows: TGTGCCAGCAGCTCCGAGCCGGGACTAGCAGTGTTCTTC. This sequence encodes CASSSEPGLAVFF.

This clonotype was picked up one time. One end of the junction is discordant with germline, which a read error may explain. The rearrangement links TRBV12-3 or TRBV12-4 to TRBJ2-3; TRBD2 matches 7 bases. The CDR3 is 14 amino acids. CDR3 bases: TGTGCCAGCAGTACTAGGGAGGGTACAGATACGGAGTATTTT. Amino acids: CASSTREGTDTEYF.

The chain employs TRBV7-2 and TRBJ1-2; no reliable D call. Germline loops: CDR1 SGHTA, CDR2 FQGNSA. V lost 5 bases and J lost 5, with 15 bases in between. This CDR3 has 14 residues. The CDR3, as DNA: TGTGCCAGCAGCCCTTACCAAATGGCGTATGGCTACACCTTC. Protein product: CASSPYQMAYGYTF.

This clonotype was detected only a few times. V gene TRBV14 combines with J gene TRBJ2-7, with 8 bases fitting TRBD1. The CDR3 covers 17 residues. The germline V gene encodes CDR1 SGHDN and CDR2 FVKESK. After removal of 0 bases from V and 0 bases from J, the junction contained 7 bases not matched to a gene. The CDR3 DNA follows: TGTGCCAGCAGCCAAGAATGGGGGGACAGGCCCTCCTACGAGCAGTACTTC. Protein sequence: CASSQEWGDRPSYEQYF. Drawing the rest from reference TRBV14 and TRBJ2-7, the complete variable domain is EAGVTQFPSHSVIEKGQTVTLRCDPISGHDNLYWYRRVMGKEIKFLLHFVKESKQDESGMPNNRFLAERTGGTYSTLKVQPAELEDSGVYFCASSQEWGDRPSYEQYFGPGTRLTVT.

As to this clonotype: Germline and junction disagree at one end, which may indicate a read error. The chain has TRBV7-7 and TRBJ2-5; a possible D gene is TRBD1 (6 bases). CDR3 size: 13 residues. The germline gives CDR1 SSHAT, CDR2 FNYEAQ (reference sequence). DNA for the CDR3: TGTGCTAGCAGCTGGACCCAGGGGGAGACCCAGTACTTC. Translating it yields CASSWTQGETQYF. The variable domain in full, completed from reference TRBV7-7 and TRBJ2-5, reads GAGVSQSPRYKVTKRGQDVTLRCDPISSHATLYWYQQALGQGPEFLTYFNYEAQPDKSGLPSDRFSAERPEGSISTLTIQRTEQRDSAMYRCASSWTQGETQYFGPGTRLLVL.

This chain links TRBV7-2 with TRBJ2-1; D is uncertain. Trimming removed 5 bases at V and 5 bases at J, with 16 bases between. Per germline, CDR1 SGHTA and CDR2 FQGNSA. The CDR3 is 15 residues long. CDR3 loop: CASSPRTSPDNEQFF. CDR3 in DNA: TGTGCCAGCAGCCCACGGACCTCTCCGGACAATGAGCAGTTCTTC.

This clonotype was detected only a few times. The chain links TRBV6-5 to TRBJ1-3, with a tentative D call TRBD1 (5 bases). Between the trimmed V and J ends, which lost 5 bases and 0 bases, there was a span of 11 bases. Germline V gene lookup returns CDR1 MNHEY and CDR2 SVGAGI. The CDR3 is 15 amino acids. The CDR3: CASSLGPGSGNTIYF. CDR3 nucleotides: TGTGCCAGCAGTCTGGGACCAGGCTCTGGAAACACCATATATTTT.

The chain joins TRBV9 to TRBJ1-2; D gene uncertain. The germline V and J ends were trimmed by 0 bases and 2 bases, with 11 bases remaining between them. CDR1 and CDR2 from the germline V gene are SGDLS and YYNGEE. The CDR3 loop spans 15 amino acids. CDR3 DNA: TGTGCCAGCAGCGTAGATCCGGGAGCCAACTATGGCTACACCTTC. Residues: CASSVDPGANYGYTF.

The chain has TRBV9 and TRBJ2-3; 10 bases are shared with TRBD2. With V trimmed by 4 bases and J by 4 bases, 6 bases remained unmatched. Germline-derived CDR1 and CDR2 are SGDLS and YYNGEE. There are 15 residues in the CDR3. CDR3 bases: TGTGCCAGCAGCACCAGCGGGGGGGCAGCAGATACGCAGTATTTT. Translation gives CASSTSGGAADTQYF.

J is TRBJ1-1 and V is TRBV7-9; D might be TRBD1 (5 bases). The germline gives CDR1 SEHNR, CDR2 FQNEAQ (reference sequence). The germline V and J ends were trimmed by 4 bases and 1 base, with 10 bases remaining between them. The CDR3 length is 14 residues. The DNA of the CDR3 is TGTGCCAGCAGCTCTTTCAGGGAGAACACTGAAGCTTTCTTT. This gives the protein CASSSFRENTEAFF. The complete variable domain, with remaining parts taken from reference TRBV7-9 and TRBJ1-1, reads DTGVSQNPRHKITKRGQNVTFRCDPISEHNRLYWYRQTLGQGPEFLTYFQNEAQLEKSRLLSDRFSAERPKGSFSTLEIQRTEQGDSAMYLCASSSFRENTEAFFGQGTRLTVV.

This clonotype was counted between two and nine times. The rearrangement links TRBV29-1 to TRBJ2-1; 12 bases agree with TRBD1. Per the germline V gene, CDR1 is SQVTM and CDR2 is ANQGSEA. The length of the CDR3 is 13 residues. V was pared by 4 bases and J by 6 bases, with 1 base of the junction left unmatched. CDR3 amino acids: CSVGDRGRNEQFF. In DNA form, the CDR3 reads TGCAGCGTTGGGGACAGGGGGCGCAATGAGCAGTTCTTC.

This clonotype was picked up one time. The chain joins TRBV6-1 to TRBJ2-5; no reliable D call. The tail of the sequence fits TRBJ2-1 better, so the J call may be wrong. CDR3 size: 12 residues. CDR1 is MNHNS, CDR2 SASEGT, per germline. CDR3 sequence reads: CASSEVWDEQFF. CDR3 coding DNA: TGTGCCAGCAGTGAAGTTTGGGATGAGCAGTTCTTC.

V gene TRBV7-2 combines with J gene TRBJ2-3; a possible D gene is TRBD2 (5 bases). The V gene lost 11 bases and the J gene lost 0 bases, with 15 bases spanning the gap. Germline CDR1 reads SGHTA; CDR2 reads FQGNSA. The CDR3 is made up of 14 amino acids. CDR3 sequence reads: CARGRVRSTDTQYF. In DNA, the CDR3 is TGTGCCCGAGGGCGGGTCCGTAGCACAGATACGCAGTATTTT.

V and J are TRBV6-2 or TRBV6-3 and TRBJ1-5, with D tentatively TRBD1 (5 bases). CDR3 size: 12 residues. The V and J ends lost 6 bases and 5 bases respectively, with 8 bases between them. Germline V gene lookup returns CDR1 MNHEY and CDR2 SVGEGT. The DNA of the CDR3 is TGTGCCAGCAGCCCCAGGGATCAGCCCCAGCATTTT. Its protein product is CASSPRDQPQHF.

The chain couples TRBV7-2 to TRBJ1-5; perhaps TRBD1 as D (5 bases). This CDR3 has 15 residues. Germline CDR1 reads SGHTA; CDR2 reads FQGNSA. Trimming shortened V by 7 bases and J by 3 bases, and 16 bases separated the two germline ends. CDR3 bases: TGTGCCAGCAACCAGGGAGGCACGTTCAATCAGCCCCAGCATTTT. Translating gives CASNQGGTFNQPQHF.

V gene TRBV7-9 combines with J gene TRBJ2-1; 8 positions match TRBD1. CDR1 SEHNR and CDR2 FQNEAQ come from the germline V gene (reference sequence). CDR3 size: 14 residues. With V trimmed by 5 bases and J by 10 bases, 10 bases remained unmatched. This CDR3 reads CASSPWTGRLEQFF. In nucleotides, the CDR3 is TGTGCCAGCAGCCCTTGGACAGGGCGTCTGGAGCAGTTCTTC.